Each of the 19 T cell receptor beta chains below was sequenced from the same sample in a study of patients and donors after allogeneic stem cell transplantation. TCRdb recomputed calls from the RT-PCR reads with MiXCR, one row per CDR3 protein. The repertoire holds some 880,000 distinct CDR3 sequences, with 18% as singletons. Sequenced input: blood, either unsorted or a sorted T cell fraction (not recorded which). These receptor sequences come from a human donor who was either an allogeneic HSCT recipient or a stem cell or donor lymphocyte infusion donor (not recorded which). It is not recorded whose cells these are; they may come from a transplant donor.

This clonotype has only a few counts. The chain recombines TRBV5-1 with TRBJ2-2, with 10 bases matching TRBD1. Germline CDR1 SGHRS, CDR2 YFSETQ. This CDR3 is 16 amino acids long. Unmatched junction bases numbered 6, after V lost 3 bases and J lost 4 bases. The CDR3 is CASSSRQGAITGELFF. The CDR3, as DNA: TGCGCCAGCAGCTCCCGACAGGGGGCGATCACCGGGGAGCTGTTTTTT.

The chain uses TRBV3-1 and TRBJ1-5; no definite D call. V lost 1 base, J lost 4 bases, and 2 bases lay in between. The CDR3 totals 12 residues. Germline CDR1 LGHDT, CDR2 YNNKEL (reference sequence). The CDR3 spells CASSQANQPQHF. Here the CDR3 DNA reads TGTGCCAGCAGCCAAGCTAATCAGCCCCAGCATTTT. Looking up the rest from reference TRBV3-1 and TRBJ1-5 gives the full variable domain: DTAVSQTPKYLVTQMGNDKSIKCEQNLGHDTMYWYKQDSKKFLKIMFSYNNKELIINETVPNRFSPKSPDKAHLNLHINSLELGDSAVYFCASSQANQPQHFGDGTRLSIL.

The rearrangement uses TRBV5-1 and TRBJ2-1, with 8 nucleotides matching TRBD2. The CDR3 spans 17 residues. V gave up 6 bases and J gave up 5 bases; unmatched junction bases: 16. Germline V gene lookup returns CDR1 SGHRS and CDR2 YFSETQ. The CDR3 reads CASTPLGRSGSDNEQFF. The DNA for the CDR3 is TGCGCCAGCACCCCCTTGGGAAGAAGCGGGAGCGACAATGAGCAGTTCTTC.

The table lists this clonotype with a few counts. The V call is TRBV10-3, the J call TRBJ2-7; 14 nucleotides line up with TRBD2. CDR3 length equals 17 residues. The germline V gene has CDR1 ENHRY and CDR2 SYGVKD. V shed 10 bases, J shed 1 base, and the junction held 12 bases outside the gene matches. The CDR3 loop reads CATYGRLAGGRSYEQYF. The DNA of the CDR3 is TGTGCCACCTACGGAAGACTAGCGGGGGGGCGATCCTACGAGCAGTACTTC.

This chain connects TRBV7-6 to TRBJ2-3; D gene unclear. Trimming stripped 2 bases from V and 0 bases from J, with 6 bases between. There are 14 residues in the CDR3. CDR1 is SGHVS, CDR2 FNYEAQ, per germline. The CDR3 region is CASSLLWSTDTQYF. In DNA, the CDR3 is TGTGCCAGCAGCTTATTATGGAGCACAGATACGCAGTATTTT.

The rearrangement joins TRBV13 to TRBJ2-1; 14 nucleotides agree with TRBD2. The CDR3 is made up of 17 amino acids. The V gene end was trimmed by 2 bases and the J gene end by 4 bases; junction bases not matched to a gene: 4. Germline-derived CDR1 and CDR2 are PRHDT and FYEKMQ (reference sequence). The CDR3 sequence is CASSLRLAGGRYNEQFF. DNA for the CDR3: TGTGCCAGCAGCTTAAGACTAGCGGGAGGGCGGTACAATGAGCAGTTCTTC.

This clonotype was seen a handful of times. This sequence joins TRBV6-2 or TRBV6-3 and TRBJ2-1, with a weak D call TRBD2 (5 bases). Per germline, CDR1 MNHEY and CDR2 SVGEGT. The CDR3 covers 16 residues. Deletions cut 4 bases from V and 9 bases from J, with 22 bases between. CDR3 loop: CASSSGRRRTHSEQFF. CDR3 DNA sequence: TGTGCCAGCAGTTCTGGACGGAGGAGGACCCACAGTGAGCAGTTCTTC.

This clonotype has just a few counts. The V and J genes are TRBV19 and TRBJ2-7; TRBD1 aligns across 7 bases. Unmatched junction bases numbered 5, after V lost 6 bases and J lost 6 bases. Germline CDR1 and CDR2: LNHDA and SQIVND (reference sequence). The CDR3 is made up of 12 amino acids. The CDR3 sequence is CASSRQGGEQYF. The CDR3 coding sequence is TGTGCCAGTAGCCGACAGGGCGGCGAGCAGTACTTC.

This clonotype was seen a few times. The chain joins TRBV15 to TRBJ1-3; possibly TRBD1 for D (5 bases). Trimming cost V 5 bases and J 0 bases, with 11 bases left between them. Germline V gene lookup returns CDR1 LNHNV and CDR2 YYDKDF (reference sequence). There are 15 residues in the CDR3. CDR3 bases: TGTGCCACCAGCGGGGGGGGGGACTCTGGAAACACCATATATTTT. Its protein is CATSGGGDSGNTIYF.

V is TRBV3-1 and J is TRBJ2-1, with 13 bases that match TRBD2. The V gene's germline CDR1 is LGHDT and CDR2 YNNKEL (reference sequence). The CDR3 runs 15 residues. V trimming: 10 bases; J trimming: 4 bases; junction bases outside the gene matches: 7. The CDR3 DNA reads TGTGCCACGAGACTAGCGGGGGGTTCTTACAATGAGCAGTTCTTC. It is translated as CATRLAGGSYNEQFF.

The chain joins TRBV7-2 to TRBJ2-1, with TRBD1 matching 8 bases. Germline values: CDR1 SGHTA, CDR2 FQGNSA. Trimming at V came to 0 bases and at J to 7 bases, leaving 8 bases not matched to a gene. The CDR3 is 16 amino acids. CDR3 amino acids: CASSLALQGARNEQFF. The CDR3 DNA reads TGTGCCAGCAGCTTAGCGCTCCAGGGGGCTCGGAATGAGCAGTTCTTC.

Concerning this clonotype: Possible read error: a much larger clone is one base away. CDR3 coding DNA: TGTGCCAGCAGTGCGGACAGGGTAACAGATACGCAGTATTTT. This codes for CASSADRVTDTQYF. The chain combines TRBV6-1 with TRBJ2-3, with 8 nucleotides matching TRBD1. This CDR3 is 14 amino acids long. V lost 4 bases and J lost 3; bases outside the gene matches: 3. Per germline, CDR1 MNHNS and CDR2 SASEGT.

The chain combines TRBV10-3 with TRBJ2-3; the D gene is possibly TRBD1 (5 bases). The CDR3 runs to 14 residues. Looked up from germline, CDR1 is ENHRY and CDR2 is SYGVKD. Trimming shortened V by 2 bases and J by 2 bases, and 8 bases separated the two germline ends. This CDR3 reads CAISEPGNTDTQYF. For the CDR3, the DNA is TGTGCCATCAGTGAGCCAGGGAACACAGATACGCAGTATTTT.

This clonotype was detected many times. This chain links TRBV13 with TRBJ1-2; the match to TRBD1 covers 7 bases. Germline loops: CDR1 PRHDT, CDR2 FYEKMQ (reference sequence). This CDR3 is 13 amino acids long. Trimming cost V 2 bases and J 10 bases; bases outside gene matches: 7. The CDR3 protein is CASSLRQGVDYTF. Here the CDR3 DNA reads TGTGCCAGCAGCTTACGTCAGGGGGTGGACTACACCTTC.

Ten or more counts support this clonotype. Relative to the germline gene, one junction end is altered; a read error may explain this. This chain joins TRBV7-9 and TRBJ1-2, with TRBD1 identical over 12 bases. Germline CDR1 is SEHNR and CDR2 is FQNEAQ (reference sequence). The CDR3 spans 14 residues. The CDR3 sequence is CASSPGQGAYGYTF. For the CDR3, the DNA is TGCGCCAGCAGCCCGGGACAGGGGGCATATGGCTACACCTTC.

This clonotype was observed a handful of times. The chain couples TRBV3-1 to TRBJ2-1; D might be TRBD2 (5 bases). Germline lookup yields CDR1 LGHDT and CDR2 YNNKEL (reference sequence). The V gene lost 11 bases and the J gene lost 14 bases, with 19 bases spanning the gap. This CDR3 has 11 residues. CDR3: CAASGPLEEFF. DNA for the CDR3: TGTGCCGCGTCCGGGCCCCTGGAGGAGTTCTTC.

The V and J genes are TRBV12-3 or TRBV12-4 and TRBJ1-3; D might be TRBD1 (5 bases). Between the trimmed V and J ends, which lost 5 bases and 0 bases, there was a span of 14 bases. This CDR3 region has 16 residues. CDR3 amino acids: CASSPRGVGSGNTIYF. Written as DNA, the CDR3 is TGTGCCAGCAGTCCCCGGGGGGTAGGCTCTGGAAACACCATATATTTT.

This clonotype was counted between two and nine times. For the CDR3, the DNA is TGTGCCAGCAGCTCGATACGACAGGGGGCGTCGTCTGGGGCCAACGTCCTGACTTTC. Translation: CASSSIRQGASSGANVLTF. This chain connects TRBV11-2 to TRBJ2-6; the match to TRBD1 covers 10 bases. The trim removed 4 bases at V and 1 base at J, leaving 10 bases unmatched. Per germline, CDR1 SGHAT and CDR2 FQNNGV. The CDR3 has 19 amino acids.

This clonotype was counted ten times or more. The V and J genes are TRBV12-3 or TRBV12-4 and TRBJ1-4; perhaps TRBD1 as D (6 bases). The CDR3 is 16 amino acids. Deletions cut 4 bases from V and 10 bases from J, with 22 bases between. This CDR3 reads CASSSDRTAPGGKLFF. For the CDR3, the DNA is TGTGCCAGCAGTTCAGACCGGACAGCTCCTGGGGGAAAACTGTTTTTT.